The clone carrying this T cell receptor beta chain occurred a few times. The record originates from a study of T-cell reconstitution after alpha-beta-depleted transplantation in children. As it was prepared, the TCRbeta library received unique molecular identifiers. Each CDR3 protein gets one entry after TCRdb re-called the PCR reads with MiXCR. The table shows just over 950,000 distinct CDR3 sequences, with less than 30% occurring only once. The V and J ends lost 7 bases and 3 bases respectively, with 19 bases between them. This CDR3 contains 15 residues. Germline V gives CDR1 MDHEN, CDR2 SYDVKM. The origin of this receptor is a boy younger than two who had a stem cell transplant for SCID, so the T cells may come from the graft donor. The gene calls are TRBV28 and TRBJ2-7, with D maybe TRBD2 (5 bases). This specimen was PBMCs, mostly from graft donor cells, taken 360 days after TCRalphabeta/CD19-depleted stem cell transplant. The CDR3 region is CASTSEGRLIYEQYF. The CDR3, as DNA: TGTGCCAGCACCTCTGAGGGCAGGTTGATCTACGAGCAGTACTTC.